This entry is about one T cell receptor (beta chain). Antigen: not known. V was shortened by 5 bases and J by 6 bases, with 13 bases between the two germline ends. This CDR3 has 13 residues. Germline CDR1 reads SEHNR; CDR2 reads FQNEAQ (reference sequence). These data come from a study of T cell responses to AZD1222 COVID-19 vaccine. The overall study: Pooled in the analysis were second doses at about 4 or about 12 weeks.

Findings of the study overall: Every sample of the repertoires postdated the peak T cell response. Compared with day 0, the breadth and depth of the Spike-specific TCR repertoire rose significantly after two doses of AZD1222.

Profiled with immunoSEQ multiplex PCR; TCRdb holds only in-frame clones, not every one. This table has about 130,000 clones, 75% to 95% appearing once. The receptor was derived from an adult in good health. The genes are TRBV7-9 and TRBJ1-2; D remains ambiguous. Material: peripheral blood, obtained on day 0 of AZD1222 vaccination. The CDR3 sequence is CASSPLTQDGYTF. CDR3 DNA sequence: TGTGCCAGCAGCCCCTTAACGCAGGATGGCTACACCTTC.